This T cell receptor (beta chain) was recorded in a study of blood T cell repertoires in COVID-19 (dated by TCRdb to 2019 to 2021). In the study overall: Samples from collaborators originated in the United States, Italy and Spain and spanned both the acute and convalescent phases of COVID-19. Nearly every sample came with metadata listing a de-identified subject ID, COVID-19 status, age in years and sex. The samples were drawn from the first 160 participants of the ongoing ImmuneRACE study and from some 1,300 subjects provided by 6 global collaborators. A freely available public database, intended as a resource for researchers studying the immune response to SARS-CoV-2, is where the repertoires were released. The material from the prospective study consisted of cDNA or gDNA derived from T cells, B-cell-depleted T cells, or PBMCs. Subjects who had been exposed to COVID-19, were actively infected with it, or had recovered from it provided the deeply sampled blood TCRbeta repertoires that made up the dataset. HLA class I and class II types, where available, came from metadata supplied by the sample provider rather than from assay-based typing. The full study reports these points: How much clinical and demographic metadata was included differed by source and by participant, and the metadata was provided uncurated.

Whole blood was collected in K2EDTA tubes by collaborating institutions according to the institutions' own protocols. For TCRbeta analysis, collaborator samples were shipped as frozen whole blood, as isolated PBMCs, or as DNA extracted from either sample type. This clone was seen only a few times. Its target antigen remains unknown. The sample holds no much larger clone one base away, and base qualities are not on file. From the cysteine up to the phenylalanine, the CDR3 has a length of 12 residues. Here the CDR3 DNA is all that survives: 36 bases in frame from base 1. Between the V and J ends, shortened by 5 bases and 9 bases respectively, the junction contains 11 bases. CDR1 and CDR2, per the germline V gene, are MGHRA and YSYEKL. TCRbeta CDR3 regions were amplified from genomic DNA by means of the immunoSEQ Assay, a bias-controlled multiplex PCR. Per the original workflow: The number of nucleated cells in each sample was estimated by amplification of reference gene primers within the assay. Sequence reads were collapsed and filtered to measure the absolute abundance of every unique TCRbeta CDR3 rearrangement. Productive Simpson clonality was computed per sample as the square root of Simpson's diversity index over productive rearrangements. TCRdb limited this immuneACCESS table to in-frame rearrangements with V and J called. A share of clones is missing; checked studies link under half to unresolved V genes, and the rest is unexplained. V, J and clone size are those of that table, while D and trimming were read from the DNA. Within this sample are 85,000 to 95,000 clones, with roughly 84% of them counted one time only. The ten most abundant clones make up roughly 4.5% of the sample.

The sequence was collected from a woman at least 80 years old with acute or convalescent COVID-19. The chain links TRBV4-1 with TRBJ2-1; the D segment could be TRBD1, given 6 matching bases. Sequencing was performed on peripheral blood. The CDR3 protein sequence reads: CASSTQGAEQFF. In nucleotides, the sequence is TGCGCCAGCAGCACACAGGGAGCTGAGCAGTTCTTC.